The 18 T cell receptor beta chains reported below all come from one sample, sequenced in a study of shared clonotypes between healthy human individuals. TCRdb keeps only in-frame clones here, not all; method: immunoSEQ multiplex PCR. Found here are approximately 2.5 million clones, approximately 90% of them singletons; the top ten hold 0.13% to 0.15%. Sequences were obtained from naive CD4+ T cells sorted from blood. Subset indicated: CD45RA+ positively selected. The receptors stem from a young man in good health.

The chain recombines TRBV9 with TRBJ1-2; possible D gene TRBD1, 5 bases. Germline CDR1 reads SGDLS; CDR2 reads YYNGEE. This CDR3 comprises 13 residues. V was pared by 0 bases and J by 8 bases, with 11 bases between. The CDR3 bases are TGTGCCAGCAGCGTAGACCTCAGGGACGGCTACACCTTC. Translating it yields CASSVDLRDGYTF.

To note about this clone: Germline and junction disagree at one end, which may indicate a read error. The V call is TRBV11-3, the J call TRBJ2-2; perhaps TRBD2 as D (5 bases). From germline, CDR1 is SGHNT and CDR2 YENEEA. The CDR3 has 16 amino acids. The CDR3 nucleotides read TGTGCCAGCAGCTTAGCGTCGGGCGCGAACACCGGGGAGTTGTTTTTT. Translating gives CASSLASGANTGELFF.

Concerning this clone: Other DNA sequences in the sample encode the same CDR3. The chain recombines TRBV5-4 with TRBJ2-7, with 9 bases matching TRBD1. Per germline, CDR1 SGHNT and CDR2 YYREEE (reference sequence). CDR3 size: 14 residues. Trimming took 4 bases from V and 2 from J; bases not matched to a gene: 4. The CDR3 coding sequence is TGTGCCAGCAGCAAGGACAGGGGTCCCTACGAGCAGTACTTC. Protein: CASSKDRGPYEQYF. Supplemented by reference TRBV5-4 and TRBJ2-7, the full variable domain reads ETGVTQSPTHLIKTRGQQVTLRCSSQSGHNTVSWYQQALGQGPQFIFQYYREEENGRGNFPPRFSGLQFPNYSSELNVNALELDDSALYLCASSKDRGPYEQYFGPGTRLTVT.

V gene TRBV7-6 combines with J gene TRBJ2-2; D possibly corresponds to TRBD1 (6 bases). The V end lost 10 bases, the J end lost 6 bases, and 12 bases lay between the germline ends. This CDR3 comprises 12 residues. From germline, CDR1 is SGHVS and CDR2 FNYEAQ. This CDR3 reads CATNDRPGELFF. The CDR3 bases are TGTGCCACCAACGACAGGCCCGGGGAGCTGTTTTTT.

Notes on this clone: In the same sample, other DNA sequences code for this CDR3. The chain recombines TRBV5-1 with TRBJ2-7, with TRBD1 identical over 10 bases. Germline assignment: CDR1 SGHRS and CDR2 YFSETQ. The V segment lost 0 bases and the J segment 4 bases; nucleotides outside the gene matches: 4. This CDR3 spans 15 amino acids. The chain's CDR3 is CASSLGGTGEYEQYF. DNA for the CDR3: TGCGCCAGCAGCTTGGGAGGGACAGGGGAATACGAGCAGTACTTC.

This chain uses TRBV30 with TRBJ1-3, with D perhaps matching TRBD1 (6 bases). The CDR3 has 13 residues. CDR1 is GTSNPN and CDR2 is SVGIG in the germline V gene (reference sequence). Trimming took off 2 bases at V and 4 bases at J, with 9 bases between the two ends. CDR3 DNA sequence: TGTGCCTGGAGTACAGGGAAAGGAAACACCATATATTTT. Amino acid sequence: CAWSTGKGNTIYF.

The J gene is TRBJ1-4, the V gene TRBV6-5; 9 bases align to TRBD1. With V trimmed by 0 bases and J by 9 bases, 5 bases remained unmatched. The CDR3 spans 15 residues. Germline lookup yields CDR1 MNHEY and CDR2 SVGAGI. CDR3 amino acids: CASSYSGTGPQKLFF. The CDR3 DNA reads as TGTGCCAGCAGTTACTCTGGGACAGGGCCCCAAAAACTGTTTTTT.

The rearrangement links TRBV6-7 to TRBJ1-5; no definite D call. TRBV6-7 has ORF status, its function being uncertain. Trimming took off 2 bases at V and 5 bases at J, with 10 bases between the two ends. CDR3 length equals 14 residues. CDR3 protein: CASSYPGLDQPQHF. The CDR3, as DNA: TGTGCCAGCAGTTACCCGGGTTTGGATCAGCCCCAGCATTTT.

As DNA, the CDR3 is TGTGCCAGCAGCTTGGGAGGGGGGCTCGGATCACCCCTCCACTTT. Protein: CASSLGGGLGSPLHF. The chain carries TRBV5-6 and TRBJ1-6; a possible D gene is TRBD1 (6 bases). Looked up from germline, CDR1 is SGHDT and CDR2 is YYEEEE. Trimming shortened V by 0 bases and J by 10 bases, and 14 bases separated the two germline ends. The CDR3 covers 15 residues.

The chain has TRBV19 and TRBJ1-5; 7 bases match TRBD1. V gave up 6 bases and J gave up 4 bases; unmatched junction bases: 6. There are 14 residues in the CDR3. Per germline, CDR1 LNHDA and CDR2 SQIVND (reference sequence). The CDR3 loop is CASRVQGRNQPQHF. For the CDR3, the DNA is TGTGCCAGTAGAGTACAGGGGCGAAATCAGCCCCAGCATTTT. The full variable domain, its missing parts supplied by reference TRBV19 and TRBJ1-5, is DGGITQSPKYLFRKEGQNVTLSCEQNLNHDAMYWYRQDPGQGLRLIYYSQIVNDFQKGDIAEGYSVSREKKESFPLTVTSAQKNPTAFYLCASRVQGRNQPQHFGDGTRLSIL.

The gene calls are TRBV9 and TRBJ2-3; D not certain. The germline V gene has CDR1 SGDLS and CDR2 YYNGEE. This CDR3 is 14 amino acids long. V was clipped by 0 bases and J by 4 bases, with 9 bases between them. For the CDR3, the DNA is TGTGCCAGCAGCGTAGCTTTAGCCCCAGATACGCAGTATTTT. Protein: CASSVALAPDTQYF.

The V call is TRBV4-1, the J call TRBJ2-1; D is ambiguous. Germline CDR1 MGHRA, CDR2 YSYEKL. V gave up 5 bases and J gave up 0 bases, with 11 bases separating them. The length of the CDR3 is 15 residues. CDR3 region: CASSSLAVSYNEQFF. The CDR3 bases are TGCGCCAGCAGCTCATTAGCAGTCTCCTACAATGAGCAGTTCTTC.

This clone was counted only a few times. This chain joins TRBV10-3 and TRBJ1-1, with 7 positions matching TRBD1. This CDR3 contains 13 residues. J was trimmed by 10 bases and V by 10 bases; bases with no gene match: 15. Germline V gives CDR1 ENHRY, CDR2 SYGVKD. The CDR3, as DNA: TGTGCCACCGCAGGGGGGGAAGTCATGTCAGCTTTCTTT. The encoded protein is CATAGGEVMSAFF.

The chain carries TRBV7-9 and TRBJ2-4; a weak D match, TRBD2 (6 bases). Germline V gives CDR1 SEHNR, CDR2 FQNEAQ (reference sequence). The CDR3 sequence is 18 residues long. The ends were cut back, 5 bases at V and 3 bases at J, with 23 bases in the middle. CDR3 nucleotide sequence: TGTGCCAGCAGCCGCGTTGGAGGGGATCCCTTAGGCAAAAACATTCAGTACTTC. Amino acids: CASSRVGGDPLGKNIQYF. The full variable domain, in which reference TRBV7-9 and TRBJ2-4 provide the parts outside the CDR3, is DTGVSQNPRHKITKRGQNVTFRCDPISEHNRLYWYRQTLGQGPEFLTYFQNEAQLEKSRLLSDRFSAERPKGSFSTLEIQRTEQGDSAMYLCASSRVGGDPLGKNIQYFGAGTRLSVL.

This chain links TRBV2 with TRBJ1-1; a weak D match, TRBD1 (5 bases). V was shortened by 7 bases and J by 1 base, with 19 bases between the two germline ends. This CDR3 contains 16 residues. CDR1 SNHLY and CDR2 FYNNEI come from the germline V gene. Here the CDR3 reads CASTLRSGTENTEAFF. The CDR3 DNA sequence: TGTGCCAGCACCTTGAGATCGGGGACTGAGAACACTGAAGCTTTCTTT.

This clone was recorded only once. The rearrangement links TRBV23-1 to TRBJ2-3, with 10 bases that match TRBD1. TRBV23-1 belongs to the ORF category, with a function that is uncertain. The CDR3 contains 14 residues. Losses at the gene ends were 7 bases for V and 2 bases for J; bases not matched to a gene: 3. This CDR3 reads CASTGTGDTDTQYF. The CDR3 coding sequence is TGCGCCAGCACCGGGACAGGGGACACAGATACGCAGTATTTT.

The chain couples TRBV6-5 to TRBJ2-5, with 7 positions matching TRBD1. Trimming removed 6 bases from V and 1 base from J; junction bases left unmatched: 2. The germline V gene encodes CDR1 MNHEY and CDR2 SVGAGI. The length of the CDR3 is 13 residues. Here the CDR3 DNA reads TGTGCCAGCAGCTGGGACAGCCAAGAGACCCAGTACTTC. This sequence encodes CASSWDSQETQYF.

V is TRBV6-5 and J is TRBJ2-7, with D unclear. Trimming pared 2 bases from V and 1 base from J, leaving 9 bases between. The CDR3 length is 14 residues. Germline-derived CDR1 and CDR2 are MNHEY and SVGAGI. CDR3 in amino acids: CASSYGPASYEQYF. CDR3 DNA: TGTGCCAGCAGTTACGGGCCCGCTTCCTACGAGCAGTACTTC.